This T cell receptor beta chain was identified during a study of cytomegalovirus exposure and HLA in healthy donors. Notes on the study in general: One later analysis, an examination of the 120 or so validation repertoires, found that first-cohort TCR clusters tended to co-occur in them. Most TCR sequences showed up rarely, but some public TCRs showed up in many donors. Specificity of three CMV-associated chains for CMV antigens was verified in vitro.

This table comes from immunoSEQ multiplex PCR, and its TCRdb copy is limited to in-frame clones, with some not included. Among just under 75,000 clones, about 93% were seen once, and the ten largest hold 3.2%. Points on this clone: The target antigen is unknown.

Sequencing input: PBMCs. This clonotype originated in a woman aged 18-29 years in good health and CMV-seropositive.

The CDR3 DNA reads as TGTGCCAGCAGTGAAATTCTAGCGGGAGGATTAGATACGCAGTATTTT. Translating gives CASSEILAGGLDTQYF. The V and J genes are TRBV6-1 and TRBJ2-3; 11 positions match TRBD2. The CDR3 is 16 amino acids. V lost 2 bases and J lost 5; bases outside the gene matches: 6. Germline V CDR1 and CDR2: MNHNS, SASEGT.